This entry is about one T cell receptor beta chain. This clonotype was observed many times. The clone's antigen remains unknown. Base quality data are lacking; no much larger clone is found one base away. The TCR beta CDR3 regions were amplified from RNA transcripts. The first round of RT-PCR for the TCR CDR3 was performed with the HTBI primer set and the Qiagen OneStep RT-PCR kit. A second multiplex PCR round built the libraries, followed by size selection and purification. Paired-end sequencing of the libraries was performed with 100 bp reads on an Illumina HiSeq2000. Per the original workflow: SOAPnuke was used to process the raw data, throwing out any read that contained adapters or uncalled bases, had a mean Phred below 15, or lacked an exact constant-primer or identifier match. COPE v1.2.5 was used to merge the high-quality paired reads, and each unique nucleotide sequence was defined as a clonotype. MiTCR v1.1 was used to align clonotypes to the IMGT TRBV, TRBD and TRBJ reference segments. The analysis included only V-J combinations with a frequency above 0.0001, which together covered 99% to 99.2% of the repertoires. A TCS score was defined as the ratio between F50 (clonal expansion) and ExV (chaos), using BLOSUM62-based TCRdist between CDR3 peptides within each V-J. Welch's t-statistics and random forest reduced 500 to 650 V-J features to 10 to 15, which were used in a naive Bayes classifier (R e1071). The similarity between thyroid and blood repertoires was quantified using the Morisita-Horn index. The raw public reads went through TCRdb reprocessing: fastp at Q25, MiXCR clone calling, in-frame beta chains kept. Under each unique CDR3 protein, matching rows form one entry showing the most common genes and DNA. The V and J calls here are based on TCRdb, not the publication. Counted in this sample were approximately 610,000 distinct CDR3 sequences; about 14% of them appeared once. The ten largest account for around 4.5% of the sample.

The junction shows trimming of 1 base on V and 0 bases on J, plus 16 bases between the germline ends. There are 18 amino acids in the CDR3, from cysteine to phenylalanine inclusive. Solely the CDR3 DNA is kept, with 54 bases framed from the first base. The CDR1 and CDR2 encoded by the germline V gene are MDHEN and SYDVKM. This sample is part of a study of T cells in Graves' hyperthyroidism and ophthalmopathy (dated by TCRdb to about 2019). Background on the whole study: Peripheral blood was collected at initial diagnosis, before any treatment. To identify distinguishing TCR V-J signatures, a discovery cohort of 95 to 100 patients was used, comprising 40 to 45 with Graves' ophthalmopathy and 57 with stable Graves' hyperthyroidism. Whether ophthalmopathy could be predicted prospectively was tested in an independent validation cohort made up of 18 hyperthyroidism patients plus 17 patients who later progressed to ophthalmopathy. The 90 to 100 discovery patients were randomly divided into training and test sets at a 7:3 ratio. In about 6 Graves' hyperthyroidism patients, the study also compared T-cell repertoires from thyroid tissue with T-cell repertoires from blood. After blood sampling, hyperthyroidism patients were treated with methimazole at a starting dose of 30 mg daily, and ophthalmopathy patients were treated with high-dose intravenous methylprednisolone. The paper reports TCR Vbeta CDR3 sequencing of approximately 130 peripheral blood samples: under 45 ophthalmopathy, 75 to 80 hyperthyroidism and approximately 17 progressor patients. Results and caveats for the whole study, not just this receptor: Most expanded thyroid clonotypes (frequency above 0.001) were also detected in blood, a finding suggesting that blood repertoires may reflect thyroid immune responses. In cross-validation, a model built on a 13 V-J signature told ophthalmopathy apart from stable hyperthyroidism with under 90% sensitivity and roughly 81% specificity, and in testing the same model reached 80%/75%. Sample size was not statistically predetermined, and investigators were not blinded to group allocation. In validation, the model predicted progression to ophthalmopathy with roughly 70% sensitivity and roughly 72% specificity, a median of roughly seven months before onset.

Moderately to severely active disease, a Clinical Activity Score of at least 3, a NOSPECS grade of at least 4, and a duration under 3 months were present in ophthalmopathy patients. The study excluded patients with uncontrolled infections, other autoimmune diseases, pregnancy or lactation. Diagnoses were based on clinical symptoms, serum thyroxine and TRAb, thyroid ultrasound and orbital computed tomography. PBMCs were isolated from about 9 ml of fresh peripheral blood by Ficoll-Paque density gradient centrifugation. Trizol reagent was used to extract total RNA, and RNA quality was then checked on an Agilent 2100 Bioanalyzer.

The TCR was taken from a woman aged 40 to 50 with Graves' ophthalmopathy. Sequences were obtained from blood. The receptor chain draws on TRBV28 and TRBJ1-5; TRBD1 could be the D gene, as 5 bases match. Here is the DNA: TGTGCCAGCAGTTTATATAGGGCAGGGCTGTATAGCAATCAGCCCCAGCATTTT. The resulting protein is CASSLYRAGLYSNQPQHF.